These 9 T cell receptor beta chains originate from one sample sequenced in a study of post-analysis software for immune sequencing data. General study points: TRBV5-6, TRBV5-1 and TRBV20-1 belonged to a set of roughly five TRBV segments that were more frequent in patients than controls.

Unique molecular identifiers were built into the TCR beta cDNA libraries. One entry per CDR3 protein, called by TCRdb with MiXCR from the PCR reads. The sample has approximately 730,000 distinct CDR3 sequences; approximately 30% are singletons. The antigens of these receptors remain unknown. The sample was blood. These TCRs come from a girl aged 5-17 years with multiple sclerosis.

V usage is TRBV5-1 and J usage is TRBJ2-1; TRBD2 is a possible D gene (6 bases). CDR1 and CDR2 (germline): SGHRS, YFSETQ. The CDR3 loop spans 14 amino acids. The germline V and J ends were trimmed by 3 bases and 6 bases, with 13 bases remaining between them. The DNA of the CDR3 is TGCGCCAGCAGCTGGGGGGTCTGGGTCAATGAGCAGTTCTTC. It specifies CASSWGVWVNEQFF.

The chain has TRBV29-1 and TRBJ1-1; maybe TRBD1 (6 bases). Germline CDR1 is SQVTM and CDR2 is ANQGSEA. The V end was cut by 3 bases, the J end by 3 bases, with 14 bases between. The CDR3 loop spans 14 amino acids. The CDR3 loop is CSVDRGQLHTEAFF. The CDR3 DNA reads as TGCAGCGTTGATCGTGGACAGCTACACACTGAAGCTTTCTTT.

The chain combines TRBV6-9 with TRBJ1-5, with 7 bases aligning to TRBD1. From germline, CDR1 is MNHGY and CDR2 SVAAGI. The CDR3 has 15 amino acids. After removal of 2 bases from V and 10 bases from J, the junction contained 11 bases not matched to a gene. As DNA, the CDR3 is TGTGCCAGCAGTTATATAAGGACAGGAAGCTGCCCCCAGCATTTT. Protein product: CASSYIRTGSCPQHF.

This clonotype has only a few counts. This chain joins TRBV20-1 and TRBJ2-7; 12 nucleotides agree with TRBD2. Germline assignment: CDR1 DFQATT and CDR2 SNEGSKA (reference sequence). This CDR3 comprises 15 residues. V gave up 6 bases and J gave up 6 bases; unmatched junction bases: 12. The CDR3 loop reads CSAQSLAGGPSEQYF. The CDR3 DNA reads TGCAGTGCACAGAGCCTAGCGGGAGGGCCAAGCGAGCAGTACTTC.

This clonotype has more than one count but fewer than ten. This chain uses TRBV25-1 with TRBJ2-7; 7 bases align to TRBD2. The CDR3 contains 16 residues. Germline lookup yields CDR1 MGHDK and CDR2 SYGVNS. After removal of 4 bases from V and 1 base from J, the junction contained 10 bases not matched to a gene. The CDR3 nucleotides read TGTGCCAGCAGTGGCGACCAGCGGGGATCTTCCTACGAGCAGTACTTC. Translation: CASSGDQRGSSYEQYF.

This clonotype showed up just a few times. The chain has TRBV4-3 and TRBJ2-7; maybe TRBD2 (6 bases). Deletions cut 4 bases from V and 3 bases from J, with 16 bases between. This CDR3 has 15 residues. Germline V gene lookup returns CDR1 LGHNA and CDR2 YSLEER. The DNA for the CDR3 is TGCGCCAGCAGCCCTGGTGGTGCGGAGGGCTACGAGCAGTACTTC. Translating it yields CASSPGGAEGYEQYF.

This sequence joins TRBV4-3 and TRBJ2-3; 7 bases map to TRBD1. Germline V gives CDR1 LGHNA, CDR2 YSLEER. This CDR3 spans 17 amino acids. V was clipped by 4 bases and J by 2 bases; unmatched bases: 12. The CDR3 region is CASSLQPQGEYTDTQYF. The CDR3 DNA is TGCGCCAGCAGCCTACAACCCCAGGGGGAGTACACAGATACGCAGTATTTT.

V usage is TRBV27 and J usage is TRBJ2-7; possible D gene TRBD1, 6 bases. The CDR3 extends over 17 amino acids. Germline CDR1 reads MNHEY; CDR2 reads SMNVEV (reference sequence). The V gene lost 3 bases and the J gene lost 7 bases, with 25 bases spanning the gap. The CDR3 reads CASSFSLQGLVYNEQYF. The CDR3 nucleotides read TGTGCCAGCAGTTTCTCGTTACAGGGTCTCGTCTACAATGAGCAGTACTTC.

The chain has TRBV9 and TRBJ1-6; D possibly corresponds to TRBD1 (6 bases). This CDR3 spans 15 amino acids. Trimming removed 4 bases from V and 4 bases from J, with 12 bases in between. Germline V CDR1 and CDR2: SGDLS, YYNGEE. CDR3 DNA sequence: TGTGCCAGCAGCCCTACACAGGGTTATAATTCACCCCTCCACTTT. Protein product: CASSPTQGYNSPLHF.